The 27 T cell receptor beta chains given below trace back to one sample, sequenced in a study of CD8 T cells in ankylosing spondylitis. MiXCR, run by TCRdb on the 5' RACE reads, gives a single entry per CDR3 protein. Altogether roughly 150,000 distinct CDR3 sequences are present, about 7% being singletons, with the ten largest covering 9.5% to 15%. What was sequenced was blood, either unsorted or a sorted T cell fraction (not recorded which). These receptors were taken from a female donor with ankylosing spondylitis or in good health (not recorded which).

This clonotype was seen ten or more times. The chain employs TRBV12-3 or TRBV12-4 and TRBJ1-1, with D unresolved. This CDR3 has 12 residues. Trimming took off 7 bases at V and 4 bases at J, with 10 bases between the two ends. CDR3 bases: TGTGCCAGCAAATACGGTGGCACTGAAGCTTTCTTT. It specifies CASKYGGTEAFF.

This clonotype was found many times. The V and J genes are TRBV20-1 and TRBJ1-5, with 8 bases identical to TRBD1. This CDR3 spans 14 amino acids. With 5 bases clipped from V and 2 bases from J, the junction kept 5 bases outside the gene matches. Germline V gene data show CDR1 as DFQATT and CDR2 as SNEGSKA (reference sequence). CDR3 nucleotides: TGCAGTGCTTACCCACAGGGGGGCAATCAGCCCCAGCATTTT. It translates to CSAYPQGGNQPQHF.

This clonotype appeared a few times. J is TRBJ2-7 and V is TRBV5-1; TRBD2 might be the D (5 bases). CDR1 SGHRS and CDR2 YFSETQ come from the germline V gene. Trimming removed 5 bases from V and 4 bases from J, with 13 bases in between. This CDR3 is built from 13 residues. For the CDR3, the DNA is TGCGCCAGCAGGCTTGGAATAGCGTACGAGCAGTACTTC. Encoded protein: CASRLGIAYEQYF.

This clonotype showed up many times. In nucleotides, the CDR3 is TGTGCCAGCAGTGGGGAGGGGCTTAATGAAAAACTGTTTTTT. Residues: CASSGEGLNEKLFF. The chain combines TRBV2 with TRBJ1-4; tentative D call: TRBD1 (5 bases). There are 14 residues in the CDR3. From germline, CDR1 is SNHLY and CDR2 FYNNEI. The germline V and J ends were trimmed by 4 bases and 4 bases, with 10 bases remaining between them.

This clonotype has ten or more counts. The chain couples TRBV12-3 or TRBV12-4 to TRBJ2-1; D may be TRBD1 (5 bases). V lost 5 bases to trimming and J lost 5 bases, with 10 bases between them. The CDR3 has 13 residues. CDR3 sequence reads: CASSADSNNEQFF. Written as DNA, the CDR3 is TGTGCCAGCAGTGCCGACAGCAACAATGAGCAGTTCTTC.

This clonotype was recorded at least ten times. The chain links TRBV20-1 to TRBJ1-2; 10 nucleotides align to TRBD1. Germline CDR1 and CDR2: DFQATT and SNEGSKA (reference sequence). V trimming: 4 bases; J trimming: 5 bases; junction bases outside the gene matches: 7. This CDR3 spans 14 amino acids. The CDR3: CSATPGTGDYGYTF. CDR3 nucleotides: TGCAGTGCTACCCCCGGGACAGGGGATTATGGCTACACCTTC.

This clonotype was seen ten or more times. The rearrangement uses TRBV20-1 and TRBJ2-2; TRBD1 matches 8 bases. CDR1 and CDR2 from the germline V gene are DFQATT and SNEGSKA (reference sequence). CDR3 size: 14 residues. V was clipped by 6 bases and J by 0 bases; unmatched bases: 3. CDR3 DNA sequence: TGCAGTGCCACGGACAGGGCGAACACCGGGGAGCTGTTTTTT. Translation gives CSATDRANTGELFF.

The sample holds many counts of this clonotype. In DNA, the CDR3 is TGTGCCAGCAGTTTGGTAGGGGCGGACACTGAAGCTTTCTTT. Protein product: CASSLVGADTEAFF. V is TRBV12-3 or TRBV12-4 and J is TRBJ1-1; possibly TRBD1 for D (5 bases). This CDR3 has 14 residues. Trimming removed 3 bases from V and 3 bases from J, with 11 bases in between.

There are a few counts of this clonotype. CDR3 sequence (DNA): TGTGCCAGCTGCACCGGACGGGATACCTCTGGGGCCAACGTCCTGACTTTC. Its protein product is CASCTGRDTSGANVLTF. This chain uses TRBV3-1 with TRBJ2-6; the D gene is possibly TRBD2 (5 bases). V dropped 8 bases and J dropped 0 bases, with 17 bases sitting between them. The CDR3 loop spans 17 amino acids. Germline CDR1 and CDR2: LGHDT and YNNKEL (reference sequence).

This clonotype has a count of ten or more. The chain has TRBV20-1 and TRBJ1-4; D uncertain. The CDR3 runs to 13 residues. Trimming shortened V by 6 bases and J by 0 bases, and 8 bases separated the two germline ends. Germline V gene data show CDR1 as DFQATT and CDR2 as SNEGSKA (reference sequence). CDR3 residues: CSAPLATNEKLFF. In DNA form, the CDR3 reads TGCAGTGCCCCTCTTGCAACTAATGAAAAACTGTTTTTT.

This clonotype was picked up many times. The chain joins TRBV6-2 or TRBV6-3 to TRBJ2-7; no firm D call. Looked up from germline, CDR1 is MNHEY and CDR2 is SVGEGT. Trimming shortened V by 7 bases and J by 1 base, and 8 bases separated the two germline ends. This CDR3 comprises 12 residues. CDR3 sequence reads: CASKDNSYEQYF. The CDR3 coding sequence is TGTGCCAGCAAAGACAATTCCTACGAGCAGTACTTC.

Details on this clonotype: A much larger clonotype is one base distant, so this may be a read error. The gene calls are TRBV3-1 and TRBJ2-7; 12 bases match TRBD2. Losses at the gene ends were 2 bases for V and 4 bases for J; bases not matched to a gene: 6. The germline V gene has CDR1 LGHDT and CDR2 YNNKEL (reference sequence). The CDR3 sequence is 16 residues long. CDR3 bases: TGTGCCAGCAGCCAATCTAGCGGGGGGGTTTATTACGAGCAGTACTTC. Translated, it gives CASSQSSGGVYYEQYF.

The sample holds many counts of this clonotype. This chain connects TRBV12-3 or TRBV12-4 to TRBJ2-3; TRBD1 agrees at 8 bases. The CDR3 is made up of 13 amino acids. CDR3 protein: CVTHRGAADTQYF. In DNA, the CDR3 is TGTGTCACACACAGGGGGGCCGCGGATACGCAGTATTTT.

In this sample, this clonotype turned up a few times. V and J are TRBV7-3 and TRBJ2-1; 8 nucleotides align to TRBD1. In germline, CDR1 is SGHTA, CDR2 FQGTGA. V trimming: 5 bases; J trimming: 8 bases; junction bases outside the gene matches: 14. The CDR3 contains 16 residues. The CDR3 DNA sequence: TGTGCCAGCAGCAAATGGACAGGGACAATGGTAGATGAGCAGTTCTTC. It codes for CASSKWTGTMVDEQFF.

The CDR3: CASSPRWGGWGNTEAFF. The CDR3 DNA sequence: TGTGCCAGCAGCCCTCGGTGGGGGGGTTGGGGGAACACTGAAGCTTTCTTT. This chain joins TRBV3-1 and TRBJ1-1; tentative D call: TRBD1 (5 bases). Germline CDR1 is LGHDT and CDR2 is YNNKEL (reference sequence). Deletions cut 4 bases from V and 1 base from J, with 19 bases between. The CDR3 covers 17 residues.

This clonotype was recorded at least ten times. V usage is TRBV20-1 and J usage is TRBJ1-1; D is possibly TRBD1 (5 bases). Looked up from germline, CDR1 is DFQATT and CDR2 is SNEGSKA (reference sequence). The CDR3 contains 13 residues. V shed 0 bases and J shed 4 bases, with 9 bases lying between them. CDR3 sequence reads: CSARDPQGTEAFF. In DNA form, the CDR3 reads TGCAGTGCTAGAGACCCCCAGGGCACTGAAGCTTTCTTT.

This clonotype was recorded many times. The chain links TRBV28 to TRBJ1-2; no clear D. The V end lost 4 bases, the J end lost 8 bases, and 11 bases lay between the germline ends. The CDR3 runs 12 residues. Germline lookup yields CDR1 MDHEN and CDR2 SYDVKM. CDR3 sequence (DNA): TGTGCCAGCAGTTCCCCGCCTAAGGGCTACACCTTC. Encoded protein: CASSSPPKGYTF.

The sample holds a few counts of this clonotype. J is TRBJ1-2 and V is TRBV20-1; no firm D call. In germline, CDR1 is DFQATT, CDR2 SNEGSKA (reference sequence). Trimming stripped 3 bases from V and 3 bases from J, with 14 bases between. The CDR3 is 14 amino acids. The DNA for the CDR3 is TGCAGTGCTAGTGGCCTCTTGGCGGACTATGGCTACACCTTC. Translating gives CSASGLLADYGYTF.

Ten or more counts support this clonotype. The chain has TRBV7-2 and TRBJ1-2; a possible D gene is TRBD1 (5 bases). This CDR3 has 14 amino acids. CDR1 is SGHTA, CDR2 FQGNSA, per germline. Trimming removed 3 bases at V and 5 bases at J, with 13 bases between. The CDR3 DNA follows: TGTGCCAGCAGCTTCTCGGCCAGGGAATATGGCTACACCTTC. It is translated as CASSFSAREYGYTF.

This clonotype was counted many times. This sequence joins TRBV5-1 and TRBJ1-3; D perhaps matches TRBD1 (5 bases). V dropped 1 base and J dropped 0 bases, with 11 bases sitting between them. Per the germline V gene, CDR1 is SGHRS and CDR2 is YFSETQ. This CDR3 contains 16 residues. The CDR3 DNA sequence: TGCGCCAGCAGCTTGACGGGGGTCAGCTCTGGAAACACCATATATTTT. Protein product: CASSLTGVSSGNTIYF.

This clonotype showed up many times. The chain carries TRBV28 and TRBJ1-1; 7 bases align to TRBD1. Germline V CDR1 and CDR2: MDHEN, SYDVKM. This CDR3 spans 11 amino acids. The trim removed 7 bases at V and 10 bases at J, leaving 6 bases unmatched. The CDR3 region is CASKGDSLAFF. The CDR3 DNA reads as TGTGCCAGCAAGGGGGACAGTCTAGCTTTCTTT.

This clonotype was seen many times. CDR3 in amino acids: CASSPGIYGYTF. CDR3 DNA: TGTGCCAGCAGCCCGGGGATCTATGGCTACACCTTC. This rearrangement joins TRBV12-3 or TRBV12-4 to TRBJ1-2; no clear D gene. Trimming cost V 6 bases and J 4 bases, with 9 bases left between them. The CDR3 length is 12 residues.

In this sample, this clonotype turned up many times. The chain has TRBV6-2 or TRBV6-3 and TRBJ1-2; 9 positions match TRBD1. Germline V gene data show CDR1 as MNHEY and CDR2 as SVGEGT. This CDR3 has 15 amino acids. V shed 7 bases, J shed 7 bases, and the junction held 13 bases outside the gene matches. The CDR3 nucleotides read TGTGCCAGCACCGAACCCCGGGACAGGGTGCTTGGCTACACCTTC. Its protein product is CASTEPRDRVLGYTF.

V usage is TRBV5-4 and J usage is TRBJ2-7, with D maybe TRBD2 (7 bases). The CDR3 spans 14 residues. V lost 4 bases to trimming and J lost 5 bases, with 16 bases between them. The germline gives CDR1 SGHNT, CDR2 YYREEE (reference sequence). Here the CDR3 DNA reads TGTGCCAGCAGCCCCCAGGGGAGGGGAGACGAGCAGTACTTC. Amino acids: CASSPQGRGDEQYF. The whole variable domain, filled in from reference TRBV5-4 and TRBJ2-7, reads ETGVTQSPTHLIKTRGQQVTLRCSSQSGHNTVSWYQQALGQGPQFIFQYYREEENGRGNFPPRFSGLQFPNYSSELNVNALELDDSALYLCASSPQGRGDEQYFGPGTRLTVT.

This clonotype came up many times. The rearrangement uses TRBV9 and TRBJ1-1; TRBD1 aligns across 9 bases. CDR1 is SGDLS and CDR2 is YYNGEE in the germline V gene. The CDR3 is 16 amino acids. Trimming cost V 4 bases and J 0 bases; bases outside gene matches: 7. CDR3 sequence reads: CASSPRTGVMNTEAFF. CDR3 nucleotides: TGTGCCAGCAGCCCAAGGACAGGGGTCATGAACACTGAAGCTTTCTTT. Filled out from reference TRBV9 and TRBJ1-1, the complete variable domain reads DSGVTQTPKHLITATGQRVTLRCSPRSGDLSVYWYQQSLDQGLQFLIQYYNGEERAKGNILERFSAQQFPDLHSELNLSSLELGDSALYFCASSPRTGVMNTEAFFGQGTRLTVV.

This clonotype was observed a handful of times. The rearrangement joins TRBV20-1 to TRBJ1-1, with 9 bases matching TRBD1. Germline V lookup: CDR1 DFQATT, CDR2 SNEGSKA (reference sequence). This CDR3 has 12 residues. The V and J ends lost 5 bases and 5 bases, in that order; junction bases with no gene match: 3. The CDR3 nucleotides are TGCAGTGCTGGGACAGGGCGTACTGAAGCTTTCTTT. Protein sequence: CSAGTGRTEAFF.

This clonotype was seen at least ten times. The CDR3 region is CASSPGLAGSMQETQYF. The CDR3 DNA is TGTGCCAGCAGCCCTGGACTAGCGGGGAGCATGCAAGAGACCCAGTACTTC. V gene TRBV9 combines with J gene TRBJ2-5; 12 bases are shared with TRBD2. The CDR3 is 17 residues long. With 4 bases clipped from V and 2 bases from J, the junction kept 9 bases outside the gene matches. Per germline, CDR1 SGDLS and CDR2 YYNGEE.